Included here is one TCR beta chain sequence, with context. Germline CDR1 SGHRS, CDR2 YFSETQ. V lost 4 bases, J lost 4 bases, and 16 bases lay in between. The CDR3 contains 15 residues. The table came from immunoSEQ multiplex PCR; TCRdb's copy has only in-frame clones and leaves some out. The profile covers about 93,000 clones, with 90% appearing a single time and around 1.5% taken by the ten largest. This record comes from a study of PD-L1 blockade in urothelial cancer. The time point is: pretreatment peripheral blood. The clonotype comes from a man between 60 and 75 years old with urothelial cancer. The chain links TRBV5-1 to TRBJ2-3; a weak D match, TRBD2 (6 bases). The material sequenced was PBMCs, taken around atezolizumab (anti-PD-L1) treatment. The CDR3 DNA reads TGCGCCAGCAGCAAGAACCCCGTAGCGGCAGATACGCAGTATTTT. Its translation is CASSKNPVAADTQYF.